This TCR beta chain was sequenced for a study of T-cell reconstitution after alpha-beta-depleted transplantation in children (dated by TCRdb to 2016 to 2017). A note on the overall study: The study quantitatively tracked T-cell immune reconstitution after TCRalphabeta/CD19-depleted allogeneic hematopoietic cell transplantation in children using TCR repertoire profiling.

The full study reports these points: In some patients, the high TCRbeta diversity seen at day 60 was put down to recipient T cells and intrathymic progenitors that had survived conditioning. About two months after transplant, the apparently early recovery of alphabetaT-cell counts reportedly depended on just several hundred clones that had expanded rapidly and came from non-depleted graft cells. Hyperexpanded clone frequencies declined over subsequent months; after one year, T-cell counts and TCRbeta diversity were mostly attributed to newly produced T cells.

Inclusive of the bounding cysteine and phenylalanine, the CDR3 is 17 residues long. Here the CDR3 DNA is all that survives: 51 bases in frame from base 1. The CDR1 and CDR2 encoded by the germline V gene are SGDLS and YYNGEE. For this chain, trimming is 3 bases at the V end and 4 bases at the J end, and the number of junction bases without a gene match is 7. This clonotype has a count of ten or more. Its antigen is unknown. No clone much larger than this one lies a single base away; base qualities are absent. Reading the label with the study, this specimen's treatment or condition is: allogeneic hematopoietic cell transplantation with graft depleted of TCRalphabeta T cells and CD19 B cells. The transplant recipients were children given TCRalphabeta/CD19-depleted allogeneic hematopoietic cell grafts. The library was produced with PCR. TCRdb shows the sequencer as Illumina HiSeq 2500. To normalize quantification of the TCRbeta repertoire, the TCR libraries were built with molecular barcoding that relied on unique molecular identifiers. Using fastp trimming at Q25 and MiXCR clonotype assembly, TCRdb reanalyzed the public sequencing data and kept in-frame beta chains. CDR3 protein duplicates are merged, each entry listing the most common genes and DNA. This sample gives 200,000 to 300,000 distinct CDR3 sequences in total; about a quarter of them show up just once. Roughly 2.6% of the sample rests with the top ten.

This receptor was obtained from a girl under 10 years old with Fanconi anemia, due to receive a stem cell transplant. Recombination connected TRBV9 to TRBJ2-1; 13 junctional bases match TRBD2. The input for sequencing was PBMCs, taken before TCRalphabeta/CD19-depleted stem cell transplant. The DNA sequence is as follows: TGTGCCAGCAGCGATCAAGGACTAGCGGGAGCTTACAATGAGCAGTTCTTC. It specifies CASSDQGLAGAYNEQFF.